The TCR beta chain described here comes from a study of graft-versus-host responses after intestinal transplantation. Generated by immunoSEQ multiplex PCR, the TCRdb table keeps only in-frame clones and is missing some. The sample records 20,000 to 25,000 clones, about half being singletons. The CDR3 loop spans 16 amino acids. The germline CDR1 and CDR2 sequences are LNHDA and SQIVND (reference sequence). Trimming took 7 bases from V and 0 from J; bases not matched to a gene: 11. The sample in question was alloreactive CD4+ T cells from a mixed lymphocyte reaction culture, obtained before intestinal transplant. Subset in this sample: CFSE-low proliferating T cells sorted from roughly 6-day pre-transplant mixed lymphocyte reaction (GvH or HvG direction). The chain joins TRBV19 to TRBJ1-1, with 7 bases that match TRBD1. The receptor comes from a human patient who received an intestinal transplant. DNA of the CDR3: TGTGCCAGTACAGACAGGGCGATGCGGTTGAACACTGAAGCTTTCTTT. Protein: CASTDRAMRLNTEAFF.